This T cell receptor (beta chain) was found in a study of PD-1 blockade in mismatch repair-deficient tumors. The CDR3 is made up of 16 amino acids. The germline V gene encodes CDR1 MGHRA and CDR2 YSYEKL. The V end lost 1 base, the J end lost 2 bases, and 13 bases lay between the germline ends. Sequencing used immunoSEQ multiplex PCR; TCRdb keeps in-frame clones, though not all of them. The sample lists 95,000 to 150,000 clones, 85% to 90% occurring once. The chain is built from TRBV4-1 and TRBJ2-3, with D perhaps TRBD2 (6 bases). This receptor was taken from an adult with mismatch repair-deficient cancer. Sequencing used peripheral blood, obtained 44 weeks after starting pembrolizumab. CDR3 in amino acids: CASSQVGGKFTDTQYF. CDR3 sequence (DNA): TGCGCCAGCAGCCAAGTAGGCGGGAAGTTCACAGATACGCAGTATTTT.